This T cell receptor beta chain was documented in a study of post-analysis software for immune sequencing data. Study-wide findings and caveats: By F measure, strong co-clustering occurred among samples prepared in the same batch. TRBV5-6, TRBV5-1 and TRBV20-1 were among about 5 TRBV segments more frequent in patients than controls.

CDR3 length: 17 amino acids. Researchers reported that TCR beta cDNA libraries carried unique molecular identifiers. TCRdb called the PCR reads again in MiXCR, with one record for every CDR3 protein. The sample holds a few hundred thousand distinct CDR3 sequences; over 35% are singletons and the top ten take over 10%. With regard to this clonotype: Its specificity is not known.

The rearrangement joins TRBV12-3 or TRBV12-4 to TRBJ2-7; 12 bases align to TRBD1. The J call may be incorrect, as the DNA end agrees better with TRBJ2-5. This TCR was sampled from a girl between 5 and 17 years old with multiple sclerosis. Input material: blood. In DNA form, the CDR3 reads TGTGCCAGCAGTTCCGGGGACAGGGGGCAGTGGAGTGGGACCCAGTACTTC. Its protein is CASSSGDRGQWSGTQYF.